This TCR beta chain was documented in a study of CD8 T cells in Susac syndrome (dated by TCRdb to between 2018 and 2021). As for the study more broadly: Whether CD8+ T cell activation and differentiation in Susac syndrome was antigen driven was tested using repertoire sequencing. The clonality of the CD8+ T cell repertoire was compared across approximately 12 healthy donors, some 14 Susac syndrome patients and around 16 multiple sclerosis patients. General conclusions and limits of the study: The TCR sequencing and HLA analysis was acknowledged to have included a relatively small number of individuals.

Cut back by 4 bases and 7 bases, the V and J ends lie 11 bases apart. The CDR3, from cysteine to phenylalanine, totals 13 residues. Solely the CDR3 DNA is kept, with 39 bases framed from the first base. CDR1 and CDR2 were assigned from the germline V gene as MNHEY and SVGEGT. Remarks on this clonotype: The target of this receptor is not known. Base qualities are missing; no much larger clone stands one base away.

RNA was extracted with the RNeasy kit and about 0.5 to 1 ug was reverse transcribed using random hexamers. The immunoSEQ multiplex PCR assay, which covers 54 Vbeta and 13 Jbeta segments, was used to amplify TCR beta CDR3 regions. To correct PCR amplification bias, a synthetic template baseline was used for both primer optimization and computational correction. Under the source paper's analysis protocol: Reads were assigned to V, D and J genes according to IMGT and analyzed in immunoSEQ Analyzer, with only productive sequences retained. To calculate clonality, Shannon entropy was normalized by log2 of the number of productive unique sequences and then subtracted from one. For each patient and control, public and private clones were evaluated within the 100 most prevalent clones. Clones were defined as Susac-specific when absent from the healthy and MS cohorts, from approximately 1,100 published viral clones and from other ImmuneACCESS disease sequences. TCRdb's own reprocessing of the public reads used fastp at Q25 and MiXCR and kept productive beta chains. When rows share a CDR3 protein, they turn into one entry using the most common DNA and genes. The V and J calls come from TCRdb's annotation, not from the publication. For this sample the table gives around 270,000 distinct CDR3 sequences, of which approximately 85% were detected only once. The ten largest clones capture 0.2% to 0.25% of the sample.

High-throughput TCR beta sequencing profiled peripheral blood CD8+ and CD4+ T cells from healthy donors, Susac syndrome patients and multiple sclerosis patients. Treatment-naive patients with stable or active relapsing-remitting disease fulfilling revised McDonald criteria were used as multiple sclerosis controls. Bulk CD8+ and CD4+ T cells were purified by magnetic negative isolation, whereas CD8+ TEMRA cells were enriched by FACS. Blood was drawn into EDTA tubes, processed within 24 hours, and PBMCs were isolated by density gradient centrifugation. PBMCs intended for TCR sequencing were cryopreserved in liquid nitrogen and were subsequently thawed in a 37 degrees C water bath. The sorted or isolated CD4+, CD8+ and CD8+ TEMRA cells had a purity of 90% or higher.

The sequence derives from a human donor with multiple sclerosis. The rearranged segments are TRBV6-2 or TRBV6-3 and TRBJ1-5; a weak D assignment points to TRBD1 (6 bases agree). The sample consisted of CD8+ T cells from PBMCs. The base sequence is TGTGCCAGCAGTTCAGGGGCAGGGCAGCCCCAGCATTTT. Its protein product is CASSSGAGQPQHF.